The 20 T cell receptor beta chains given below trace back to one sample, sequenced in a study of shared clonotypes between healthy human individuals. CD45RO-negative, CCR7-selected cells formed the naive CD8 fraction, which excluded terminally differentiated effector memory CD45RA+ cells. Sequenced by immunoSEQ multiplex PCR; TCRdb stores in-frame clones only, minus some. The table shows about 2.2 million clones, with approximately 92% occurring only once. Sequences were obtained from naive CD8+ T cells from PBMCs. The receptor source for this set is a man aged 18 to 29 in good health. Some clones in this sample may be carry-over from other donors' samples.

The chain has TRBV7-2 and TRBJ1-1; D remains ambiguous. Looked up from germline, CDR1 is SGHTA and CDR2 is FQGNSA. The CDR3 consists of 14 residues. Trimming removed 4 bases from V and 0 bases from J, with 9 bases in between. CDR3 coding DNA: TGTGCCAGCAGCTCGGTAGGAATGAACACTGAAGCTTTCTTT. It yields the protein CASSSVGMNTEAFF.

The chain carries TRBV27 and TRBJ1-1; TRBD1 matches at 9 bases. This CDR3 has 14 amino acids. Looked up from germline, CDR1 is MNHEY and CDR2 is SMNVEV (reference sequence). After removal of 8 bases from V and 1 base from J, the junction contained 5 bases not matched to a gene. The CDR3 DNA reads TGTGCCAGCGGGTGGACAGGGGCGAACACTGAAGCTTTCTTT. Amino acid sequence: CASGWTGANTEAFF.

V and J are TRBV7-6 and TRBJ1-1; D ambiguous. The germline gives CDR1 SGHVS, CDR2 FNYEAQ. V gave up 5 bases and J gave up 0 bases, with 7 bases separating them. This CDR3 is 13 amino acids long. The CDR3 coding sequence is TGTGCCAGCAGCCCACCCCTGAACACTGAAGCTTTCTTT. Encoded protein: CASSPPLNTEAFF.

This clone has a handful of counts. The chain carries TRBV5-6 and TRBJ1-5; no clear D. The CDR3 spans 15 residues. Trimming removed 0 bases from V and 0 bases from J, with 7 bases in between. Germline values: CDR1 SGHDT, CDR2 YYEEEE. The CDR3 coding sequence is TGTGCCAGCAGCTTGGCCGGTAATAGCAATCAGCCCCAGCATTTT. As protein: CASSLAGNSNQPQHF.

CDR3 loop: CASSFQREGQETQYF. The CDR3 nucleotides read TGTGCCAGCAGTTTCCAGCGGGAGGGCCAGGAGACCCAGTACTTC. V usage is TRBV27 and J usage is TRBJ2-5; 10 nucleotides line up with TRBD2. The CDR3 runs to 15 residues. Trimming took 3 bases from V and 5 from J; bases not matched to a gene: 6. Germline V CDR1 and CDR2: MNHEY, SMNVEV (reference sequence).

This chain connects TRBV18 to TRBJ1-2, with 8 bases lining up with TRBD1. CDR3 length: 16 residues. V dropped 4 bases and J dropped 3; count of bases not matched to a gene: 10. The V gene's germline CDR1 is KGHSH and CDR2 LQKENI. The CDR3, as DNA: TGTGCCAGCTCACTCACAGGGGGGGCGCTGGACTATGGCTACACCTTC. It is translated as CASSLTGGALDYGYTF. Full variable domain (missing parts from reference TRBV18 and TRBJ1-2): NAGVMQNPRHLVRRRGQEARLRCSPMKGHSHVYWYRQLPEEGLKFMVYLQKENIIDESGMPKERFSAEFPKEGPSILRIQQVVRGDSAAYFCASSLTGGALDYGYTFGSGTRLTVV.

The V and J genes are TRBV14 and TRBJ1-3; a possible D gene is TRBD1 (5 bases). V gave up 5 bases and J gave up 0 bases, with 11 bases separating them. The CDR3 runs 15 residues. CDR1 and CDR2 from the germline V gene are SGHDN and FVKESK. The CDR3 region has the DNA TGTGCCAGCAGCTCCAATCAGGGCTCTGGAAACACCATATATTTT. Protein sequence: CASSSNQGSGNTIYF.

This CDR3 is CASSSGLAGVQGETQYF. The CDR3 coding sequence is TGTGCCAGCAGCTCTGGACTAGCGGGAGTACAGGGAGAGACCCAGTACTTC. The chain carries TRBV7-8 and TRBJ2-5; 13 bases line up with TRBD2. Germline CDR1 reads SGHVS; CDR2 reads FQNEAQ. The CDR3 loop spans 17 amino acids. Trimming cost V 4 bases and J 4 bases; bases outside gene matches: 9.

This clone was observed a single time. The genes are TRBV30 and TRBJ2-1, with D perhaps TRBD2 (9 bases). Trimming removed 2 bases at V and 10 bases at J, with 21 bases between. CDR1 and CDR2 (germline): GTSNPN, SVGIG (reference sequence). This CDR3 comprises 15 residues. CDR3 region: CAWSPGTGLAYEQFF. For the CDR3, the DNA is TGTGCCTGGAGTCCCGGGACAGGACTAGCGTACGAGCAGTTCTTC.

This clone was counted once. The V and J genes are TRBV4-1 and TRBJ2-2; either TRBD1 or TRBD2 may fit D (6 bases each). CDR3 length: 17 residues. CDR1 is MGHRA, CDR2 YSYEKL, per germline. V was cut by 6 bases and J by 5 bases, with 22 bases left in between. CDR3 in amino acids: CASRQRGGGRPTGELFF. For the CDR3, the DNA is TGCGCCAGCAGGCAAAGAGGGGGAGGAAGACCTACCGGGGAGCTGTTTTTT.

V and J are TRBV27 and TRBJ2-1; D unclear. The CDR3 contains 16 residues. Trimming removed 7 bases from V and 0 bases from J, with 16 bases in between. CDR1 MNHEY and CDR2 SMNVEV come from the germline V gene (reference sequence). CDR3: CASISSQPNSYNEQFF. CDR3 nucleotides: TGTGCCAGCATCTCATCCCAACCCAACTCCTACAATGAGCAGTTCTTC.

This chain joins TRBV9 and TRBJ2-1, with a tentative D call TRBD2 (6 bases). The V gene lost 3 bases and the J gene lost 4 bases, with 8 bases spanning the gap. The length of the CDR3 is 13 residues. CDR1 and CDR2 (germline): SGDLS, YYNGEE. CDR3 region: CASSAGTYNEQFF. The CDR3 region has the DNA TGTGCCAGCAGCGCGGGGACTTACAATGAGCAGTTCTTC. Full variable domain (missing parts from reference TRBV9 and TRBJ2-1): DSGVTQTPKHLITATGQRVTLRCSPRSGDLSVYWYQQSLDQGLQFLIQYYNGEERAKGNILERFSAQQFPDLHSELNLSSLELGDSALYFCASSAGTYNEQFFGPGTRLTVL.

The CDR3 here is CASSDIDRGITDTQYF. In DNA form, the CDR3 reads TGTGCCAGCAGCGATATCGACAGGGGGATCACAGATACGCAGTATTTT. This rearrangement joins TRBV2 to TRBJ2-3, with 9 bases fitting TRBD1. The CDR3 has 16 residues. The trim removed 6 bases at V and 2 bases at J, leaving 9 bases unmatched. Germline V gives CDR1 SNHLY, CDR2 FYNNEI.

The genes are TRBV7-9 and TRBJ1-2, with TRBD1 matching over 8 bases. V was pared by 1 base and J by 4 bases, with 5 bases of the junction left unmatched. Germline V gives CDR1 SEHNR, CDR2 FQNEAQ (reference sequence). This CDR3 spans 15 amino acids. Here the CDR3 reads CASSLGQGATYGYTF. In DNA form, the CDR3 reads TGTGCCAGCAGCTTAGGGCAGGGGGCAACCTATGGCTACACCTTC.

This clone was counted only a few times. The same CDR3 arises from other DNA sequences in this sample as well. The chain recombines TRBV28 with TRBJ1-1; D is unclear. The CDR3 has 13 residues. Germline V gene sequence: CDR1 MDHEN, CDR2 SYDVKM. V dropped 5 bases and J dropped 0 bases, with 7 bases sitting between them. CDR3 sequence (DNA): TGTGCCAGCAGTCTGACTTTGAACACTGAAGCTTTCTTT. The encoded protein is CASSLTLNTEAFF.

The chain uses TRBV7-9 and TRBJ2-2; D perhaps matches TRBD2 (5 bases). The CDR3 runs to 17 residues. CDR1 is SEHNR, CDR2 FQNEAQ, per germline (reference sequence). Trimming stripped 2 bases from V and 7 bases from J, with 20 bases between. In DNA form, the CDR3 reads TGTGCCAGCAGCTTAAGAGCGGAGACTAATGTGGGCGGGGAGCTGTTTTTT. It translates to CASSLRAETNVGGELFF. Filled out from reference TRBV7-9 and TRBJ2-2, the complete variable domain reads DTGVSQNPRHKITKRGQNVTFRCDPISEHNRLYWYRQTLGQGPEFLTYFQNEAQLEKSRLLSDRFSAERPKGSFSTLEIQRTEQGDSAMYLCASSLRAETNVGGELFFGEGSRLTVL.

The chain is built from TRBV27 and TRBJ2-7; 10 positions agree with TRBD1. Germline values: CDR1 MNHEY, CDR2 SMNVEV (reference sequence). The CDR3 extends over 15 amino acids. Trimming cost V 4 bases and J 6 bases; bases outside gene matches: 9. As DNA, the CDR3 is TGTGCCAGCAGTTCATATAGGGGACAGGGGCCCGAGCAGTACTTC. Encoded protein: CASSSYRGQGPEQYF.

The chain carries TRBV4-2 and TRBJ2-7; D may be TRBD2 (5 bases). The germline V and J ends were trimmed by 4 bases and 3 bases, with 16 bases remaining between them. Per the germline V gene, CDR1 is LGHNA and CDR2 is YNFKEQ. This CDR3 has 15 residues. CDR3 residues: CASSPRGHQDYEQYF. CDR3 DNA sequence: TGTGCCAGCAGCCCTAGAGGGCATCAGGACTACGAGCAGTACTTC.

V usage is TRBV7-9 and J usage is TRBJ2-4; the D gene could be TRBD1 or TRBD2 (6 bases each). The V gene's germline CDR1 is SEHNR and CDR2 FQNEAQ (reference sequence). The CDR3 is 13 amino acids. Trimming cost V 5 bases and J 16 bases, with 21 bases left between them. The CDR3 sequence: CASSPDGGLALYF. The CDR3 region has the DNA TGTGCCAGCAGCCCCGACGGGGGCCTAGCGCTATACTTC.

The J gene is TRBJ1-4, the V gene TRBV9; D might be TRBD1 (5 bases). V lost 7 bases and J lost 7, with 20 bases in between. Germline CDR1 SGDLS, CDR2 YYNGEE. The CDR3 spans 15 residues. The CDR3 protein is CASGIWGAVGEKLFF. The CDR3 DNA reads as TGTGCCAGCGGCATTTGGGGCGCGGTGGGTGAAAAACTGTTTTTT.